This T cell receptor beta chain was recorded in a study of blood T cell repertoires in COVID-19. In the study overall: Acute and convalescent COVID-19 specimens originated in the United States, Italy and Spain. T cells, B-cell-depleted T cells, or PBMCs supplied cDNA or gDNA.

Authors' processing steps: Using reference gene primer amplification, nucleated cell counts were estimated. Only in-frame clones appear in the TCRdb table, and some are missing; sequencing was by immunoSEQ multiplex PCR. That table furnishes V, J and clone size, whereas the DNA furnished D and trimming. The sample includes around 160,000 clones, under 90% of them seen just once. CDR1 is LNHDA, CDR2 SQIVND, per germline (reference sequence). The CDR3 contains 16 residues. Losses at the gene ends were 6 bases for V and 4 bases for J; bases not matched to a gene: 13. The V gene is TRBV19, the J gene TRBJ1-2; TRBD1 agrees at 8 bases. What was sequenced was peripheral blood. This TCR was recovered from a woman older than 75 with acute or convalescent COVID-19. Written as DNA, the CDR3 is TGTGCCAGTAGCACTCAGGGGGCGTCGGTCAGCTATGGCTACACCTTC. This encodes CASSTQGASVSYGYTF.